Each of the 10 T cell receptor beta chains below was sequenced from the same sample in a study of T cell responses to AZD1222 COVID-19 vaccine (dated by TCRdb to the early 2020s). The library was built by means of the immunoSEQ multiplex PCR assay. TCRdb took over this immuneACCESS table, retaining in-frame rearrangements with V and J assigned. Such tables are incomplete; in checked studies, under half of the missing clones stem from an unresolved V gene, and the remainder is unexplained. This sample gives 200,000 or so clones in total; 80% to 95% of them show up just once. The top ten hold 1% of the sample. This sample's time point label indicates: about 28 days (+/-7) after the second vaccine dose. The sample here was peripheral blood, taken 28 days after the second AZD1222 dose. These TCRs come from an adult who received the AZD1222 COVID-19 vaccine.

The CDR3 DNA sequence: TGTGCCATTTTGCGGACTAGCGGGGGTGGGGCCAACGTCCTGACTTTC. This encodes CAILRTSGGGANVLTF. The chain is built from TRBV6-7 and TRBJ2-6, with 13 bases that match TRBD2. TRBV6-7 is an ORF, and what it does is uncertain. The CDR3 sequence is 16 residues long. The trim removed 10 bases at V and 3 bases at J, leaving 6 bases unmatched.

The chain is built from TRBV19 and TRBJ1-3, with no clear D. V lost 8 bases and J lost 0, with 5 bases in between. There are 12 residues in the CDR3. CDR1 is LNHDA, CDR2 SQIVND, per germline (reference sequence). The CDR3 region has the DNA TGTGCCAGTGTTGACTCTGGAAACACCATATATTTT. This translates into CASVDSGNTIYF.

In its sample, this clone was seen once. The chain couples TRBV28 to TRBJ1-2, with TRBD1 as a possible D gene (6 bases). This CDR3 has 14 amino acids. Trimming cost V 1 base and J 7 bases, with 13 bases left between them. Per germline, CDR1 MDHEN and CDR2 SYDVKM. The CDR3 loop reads CASSLFQDRGGYTF. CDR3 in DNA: TGTGCCAGCAGTTTATTTCAGGACAGAGGTGGCTACACCTTC.

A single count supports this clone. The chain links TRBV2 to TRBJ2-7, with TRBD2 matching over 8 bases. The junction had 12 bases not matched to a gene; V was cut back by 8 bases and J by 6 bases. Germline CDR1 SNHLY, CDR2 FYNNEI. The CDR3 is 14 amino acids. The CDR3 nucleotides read TGTGCCAGCGCCACCGGGACTAGTTCTTCCGAGCAGTACTTC. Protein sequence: CASATGTSSSEQYF.

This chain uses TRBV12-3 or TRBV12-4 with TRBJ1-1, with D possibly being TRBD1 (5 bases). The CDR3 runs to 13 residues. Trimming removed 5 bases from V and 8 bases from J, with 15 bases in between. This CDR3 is CASSPGSGREAFF. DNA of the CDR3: TGTGCCAGCAGTCCAGGGTCGGGGAGAGAAGCTTTCTTT.

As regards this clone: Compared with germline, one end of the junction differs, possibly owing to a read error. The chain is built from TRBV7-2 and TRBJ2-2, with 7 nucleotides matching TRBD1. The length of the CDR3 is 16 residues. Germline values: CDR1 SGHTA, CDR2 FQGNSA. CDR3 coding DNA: TGTGTCAGCAGCTTGACAGGGCCCACCAACACCGGGGAGCTGTTTTTT. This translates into CVSSLTGPTNTGELFF.

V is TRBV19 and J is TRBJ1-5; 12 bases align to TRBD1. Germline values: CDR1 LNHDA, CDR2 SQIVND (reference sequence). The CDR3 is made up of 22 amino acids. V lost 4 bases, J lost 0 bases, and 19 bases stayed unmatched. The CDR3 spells CASSSTGTGGYTPTYSNQPQHF. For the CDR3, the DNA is TGTGCCAGTAGTAGTACCGGGACAGGGGGCTATACCCCAACATATAGCAATCAGCCCCAGCATTTT.

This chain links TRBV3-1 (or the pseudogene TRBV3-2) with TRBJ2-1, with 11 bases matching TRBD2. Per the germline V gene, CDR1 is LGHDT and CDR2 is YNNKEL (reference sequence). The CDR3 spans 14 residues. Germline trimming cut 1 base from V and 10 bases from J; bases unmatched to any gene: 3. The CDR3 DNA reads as TGTGCCAGCAGCCAAGTACTAGCGGGGGAAGAGCAGTTCTTC. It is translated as CASSQVLAGEEQFF.

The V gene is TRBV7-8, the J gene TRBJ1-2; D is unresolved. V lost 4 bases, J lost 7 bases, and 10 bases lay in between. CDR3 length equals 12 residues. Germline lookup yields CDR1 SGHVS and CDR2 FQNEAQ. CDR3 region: CASSSGRTGYTF. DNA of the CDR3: TGTGCCAGCAGCTCGGGCAGGACTGGCTACACCTTC.

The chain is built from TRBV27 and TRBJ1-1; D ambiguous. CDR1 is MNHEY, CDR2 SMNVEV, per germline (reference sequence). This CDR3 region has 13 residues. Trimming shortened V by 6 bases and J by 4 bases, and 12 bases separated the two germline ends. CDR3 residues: CASSLVSATEAFF. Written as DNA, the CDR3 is TGTGCCAGCAGCCTAGTATCGGCCACTGAAGCTTTCTTT.